This TCR beta chain was sequenced in a study of CD8 T cells in ankylosing spondylitis. Study results and caveats: About 8 highly homologous variants made up a TCR beta motif, and this motif appeared characteristic of ankylosing spondylitis blood.

MiXCR, run by TCRdb on the 5' RACE reads, gives a single entry per CDR3 protein. The data show 700,000 or so distinct CDR3 sequences, with roughly 19% seen just once and 19% held by the top ten. This CDR3 comprises 13 residues. After removal of 7 bases from V and 2 bases from J, the junction contained 2 bases not matched to a gene. This clonotype was recorded many times. Its specificity is unknown. V is TRBV12-3 or TRBV12-4 and J is TRBJ2-7; TRBD1 matches at 10 bases. The material sequenced was blood, either unsorted or a sorted T cell fraction (not recorded which). This TCR was sampled from a male donor with ankylosing spondylitis. The CDR3 spells CASTGTGAYEQYF. As DNA, the CDR3 is TGTGCCAGCACCGGGACAGGGGCCTACGAGCAGTACTTC.